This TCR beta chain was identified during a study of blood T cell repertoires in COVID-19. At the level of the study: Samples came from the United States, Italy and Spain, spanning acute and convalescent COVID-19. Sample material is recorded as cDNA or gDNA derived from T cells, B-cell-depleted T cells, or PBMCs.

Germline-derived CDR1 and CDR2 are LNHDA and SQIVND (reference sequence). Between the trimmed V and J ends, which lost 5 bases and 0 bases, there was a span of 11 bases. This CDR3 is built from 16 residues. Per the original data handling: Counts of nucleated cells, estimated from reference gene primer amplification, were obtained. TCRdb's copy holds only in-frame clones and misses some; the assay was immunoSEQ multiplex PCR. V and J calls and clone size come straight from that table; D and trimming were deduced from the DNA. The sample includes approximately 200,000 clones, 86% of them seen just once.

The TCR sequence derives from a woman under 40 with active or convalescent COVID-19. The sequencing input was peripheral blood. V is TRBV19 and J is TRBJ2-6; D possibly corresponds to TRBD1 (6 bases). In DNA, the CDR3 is TGTGCCAGTAGTCCGGGACACCTCTCTGGGGCCAACGTCCTGACTTTC. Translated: CASSPGHLSGANVLTF.